A single sample gave rise to the 9 T cell receptor beta chains below, sequenced in a study of blood T cell repertoires in COVID-19. Sequenced by immunoSEQ multiplex PCR; TCRdb stores in-frame clones only, minus some. This table has about 170,000 clones, around 92% appearing once. Sequenced material: peripheral blood. Receptors were obtained from a man aged 25 to 40 with COVID-19, enrolled during active disease.

The chain recombines TRBV19 with TRBJ2-6, with 7 positions matching TRBD1. CDR1 and CDR2 (germline): LNHDA, SQIVND (reference sequence). The CDR3 runs to 16 residues. V lost 7 bases to trimming and J lost 2 bases; unmatched junction nucleotides: 8. CDR3 protein: CASNLQGKAGANVLTF. In DNA form, the CDR3 reads TGTGCCAGTAACCTACAGGGGAAAGCTGGGGCCAACGTCCTGACTTTC.

This chain uses TRBV6-1 with TRBJ1-5; the D is unclear. Trimming pared 2 bases from V and 0 bases from J, leaving 17 bases between. The CDR3 length is 18 residues. Germline V CDR1 and CDR2: MNHNS, SASEGT. CDR3 DNA sequence: TGTGCCAGCAGTGAAAGGAGACGCGGTGACCATAGCAATCAGCCCCAGCATTTT. Its protein product is CASSERRRGDHSNQPQHF.

This chain links TRBV25-1 with TRBJ1-1, with no clear D. The CDR3 sequence is 13 residues long. The germline V gene has CDR1 MGHDK and CDR2 SYGVNS. V was cut by 6 bases and J by 3 bases, with 11 bases left in between. The CDR3 sequence: CASRLTRYTEAFF. The CDR3 DNA reads TGTGCCAGCAGATTAACCCGGTACACTGAAGCTTTCTTT. The whole variable domain, remainder taken from reference TRBV25-1 and TRBJ1-1, is EADIYQTPRYLVIGTGKKITLECSQTMGHDKMYWYQQDPGMELHLIHYSYGVNSTEKGDLSSESTVSRIRTEHFPLTLESARPSHTSQYLCASRLTRYTEAFFGQGTRLTVV.

To note about this clone: The junction differs from germline at one of its ends, possibly a read error. DNA of the CDR3: TGTGCCAGCTCGCCGGCCGGGACTAGCGGGGCCGCCGAGGGGTTC. Translated, it gives CASSPAGTSGAAEGF. The V gene is TRBV18, the J gene TRBJ2-7, with 13 nucleotides matching TRBD2. Germline V gene lookup returns CDR1 KGHSH and CDR2 LQKENI. This CDR3 has 15 residues.

This chain connects TRBV27 to TRBJ2-3; possibly TRBD1 for D (6 bases). CDR1 and CDR2 (germline): MNHEY, SMNVEV (reference sequence). Trimming removed 5 bases at V and 2 bases at J, with 11 bases between. The CDR3 consists of 14 residues. CDR3 nucleotides: TGTGCCAGCAGTCCAAGGGACAACACAGATACGCAGTATTTT. This encodes CASSPRDNTDTQYF.

V is TRBV29-1 and J is TRBJ1-4, with TRBD1 as a possible D gene (5 bases). CDR1 and CDR2 from the germline V gene are SQVTM and ANQGSEA. The length of the CDR3 is 13 residues. Trimming removed 4 bases from V and 4 bases from J, with 10 bases in between. CDR3 DNA: TGCAGCGTTGGGACACAACTTAATGAAAAACTGTTTTTT. Translation gives CSVGTQLNEKLFF. The full variable domain, with the rest looked up from reference TRBV29-1 and TRBJ1-4, is SAVISQKPSRDICQRGTSLTIQCQVDSQVTMMFWYRQQPGQSLTLIATANQGSEATYESGFVIDKFPISRPNLTFSTLTVSNMSPEDSSIYLCSVGTQLNEKLFFGSGTQLSVL.

This clone came up a few times. The rearrangement links TRBV19 to TRBJ2-7, with D possibly matching TRBD1 (6 bases). Germline-derived CDR1 and CDR2 are LNHDA and SQIVND (reference sequence). The CDR3 loop spans 14 amino acids. The germline V and J ends were trimmed by 3 bases and 5 bases, with 14 bases remaining between them. CDR3 nucleotides: TGTGCCAGTAGTATTAACAGGGACCCCCACGAGCAGTACTTC. Amino acids: CASSINRDPHEQYF.

Note on this clone: At one of its ends the junction is not consistent with the germline gene, which may arise from a read error. The V gene is TRBV7-3, the J gene TRBJ2-3; maybe TRBD2 (6 bases). CDR1 and CDR2 (germline): SGHTA, FQGTGA. The CDR3 runs 16 residues. CDR3 amino acids: CASSLTPGTATDTQYF. Written as DNA, the CDR3 is TGTGCCAGCAGCCTAACCCCCGGGACTGCCACAGATACGCAGTATTTT. Combining the CDR3 with reference TRBV7-3 and TRBJ2-3 gives the whole variable domain GAGVSQTPSNKVTEKGKYVELRCDPISGHTALYWYRQSLGQGPEFLIYFQGTGAADDSGLPNDRFFAVRPEGSVSTLKIQRTERGDSAVYLCASSLTPGTATDTQYFGPGTRLTVL.

The gene calls are TRBV7-9 and TRBJ2-7; 10 bases are a match to TRBD1. Germline V gives CDR1 SEHNR, CDR2 FQNEAQ (reference sequence). Trimming removed 0 bases from V and 6 bases from J; junction bases left unmatched: 8. This CDR3 contains 16 residues. CDR3 region: CASSLAPGQGSLEQYF. CDR3 DNA sequence: TGTGCCAGCAGCTTAGCTCCGGGACAGGGGTCCCTCGAGCAGTACTTC.